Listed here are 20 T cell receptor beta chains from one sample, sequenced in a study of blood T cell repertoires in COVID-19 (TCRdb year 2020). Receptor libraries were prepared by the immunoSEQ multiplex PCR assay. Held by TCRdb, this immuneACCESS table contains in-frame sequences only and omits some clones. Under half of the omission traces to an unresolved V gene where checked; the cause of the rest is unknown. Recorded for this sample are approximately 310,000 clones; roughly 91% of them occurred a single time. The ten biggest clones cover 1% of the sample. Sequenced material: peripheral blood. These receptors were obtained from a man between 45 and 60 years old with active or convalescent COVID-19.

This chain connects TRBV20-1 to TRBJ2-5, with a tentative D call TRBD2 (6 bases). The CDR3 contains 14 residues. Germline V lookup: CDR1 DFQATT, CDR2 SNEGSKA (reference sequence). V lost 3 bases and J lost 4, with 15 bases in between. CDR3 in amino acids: CSASRDPGGETQYF. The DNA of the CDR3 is TGCAGTGCTAGTCGTGACCCCGGGGGAGAGACCCAGTACTTC.

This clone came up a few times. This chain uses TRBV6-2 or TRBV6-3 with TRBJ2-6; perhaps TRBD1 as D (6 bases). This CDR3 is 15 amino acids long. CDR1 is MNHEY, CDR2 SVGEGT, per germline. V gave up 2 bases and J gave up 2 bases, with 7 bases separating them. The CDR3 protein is CASSYAGAGANVLTF. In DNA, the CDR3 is TGTGCCAGCAGTTACGCAGGGGCTGGGGCCAACGTCCTGACTTTC.

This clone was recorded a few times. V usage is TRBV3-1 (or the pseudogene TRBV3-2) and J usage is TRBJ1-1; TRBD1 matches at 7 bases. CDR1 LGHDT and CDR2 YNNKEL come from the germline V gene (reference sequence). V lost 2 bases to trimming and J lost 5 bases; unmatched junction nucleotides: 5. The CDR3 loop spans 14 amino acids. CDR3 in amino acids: CASSQSQGYTEAFF. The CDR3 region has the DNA TGTGCCAGCAGCCAATCACAGGGGTATACTGAAGCTTTCTTT.

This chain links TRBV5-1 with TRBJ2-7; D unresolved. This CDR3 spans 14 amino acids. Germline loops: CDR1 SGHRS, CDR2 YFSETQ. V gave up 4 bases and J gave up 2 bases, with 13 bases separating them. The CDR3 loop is CASSASTVAYEQYF. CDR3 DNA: TGCGCCAGCAGCGCATCCACTGTAGCCTACGAGCAGTACTTC.

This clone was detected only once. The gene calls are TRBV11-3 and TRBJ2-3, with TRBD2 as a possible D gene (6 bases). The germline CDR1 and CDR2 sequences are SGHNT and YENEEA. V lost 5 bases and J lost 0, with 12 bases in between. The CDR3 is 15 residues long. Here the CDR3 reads CASSRISGSTDTQYF. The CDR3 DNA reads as TGTGCCAGCAGCCGCATTAGCGGTAGCACAGATACGCAGTATTTT.

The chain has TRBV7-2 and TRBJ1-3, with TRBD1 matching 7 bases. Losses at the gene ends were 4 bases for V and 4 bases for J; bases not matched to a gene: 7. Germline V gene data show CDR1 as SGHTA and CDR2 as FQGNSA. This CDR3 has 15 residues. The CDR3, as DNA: TGTGCCAGCAGCTATTCGACAGGGTTGGGAAACACCATATATTTT. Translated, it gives CASSYSTGLGNTIYF.

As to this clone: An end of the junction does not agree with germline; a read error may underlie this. CDR3 residues: CASSYAGTGMLF. The CDR3 DNA is TGTGCCAGCAGTTACGCCGGGACAGGGATGCTCTTC. The chain carries TRBV6-2 or TRBV6-3 and TRBJ2-1, with 9 nucleotides matching TRBD1. This CDR3 is built from 12 residues. In germline, CDR1 is MNHEY, CDR2 SVGEGT.

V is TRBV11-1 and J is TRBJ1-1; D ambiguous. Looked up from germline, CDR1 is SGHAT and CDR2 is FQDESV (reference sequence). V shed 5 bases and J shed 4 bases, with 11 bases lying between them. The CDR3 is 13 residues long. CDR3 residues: CASSPQEGTEAFF. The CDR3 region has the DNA TGTGCCAGCAGCCCCCAGGAGGGCACTGAAGCTTTCTTT. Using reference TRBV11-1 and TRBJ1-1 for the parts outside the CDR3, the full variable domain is EAEVAQSPRYKITEKSQAVAFWCDPISGHATLYWYRQILGQGPELLVQFQDESVVDDSQLPKDRFSAERLKGVDSTLKIQPAELGDSAMYLCASSPQEGTEAFFGQGTRLTVV.

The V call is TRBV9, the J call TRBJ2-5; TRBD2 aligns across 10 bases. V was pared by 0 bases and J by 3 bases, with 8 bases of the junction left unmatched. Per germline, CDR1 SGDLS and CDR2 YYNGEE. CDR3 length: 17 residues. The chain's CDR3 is CASSVGLTSGEKETQYF. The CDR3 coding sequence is TGTGCCAGCAGCGTAGGACTAACTAGCGGGGAAAAAGAGACCCAGTACTTC.

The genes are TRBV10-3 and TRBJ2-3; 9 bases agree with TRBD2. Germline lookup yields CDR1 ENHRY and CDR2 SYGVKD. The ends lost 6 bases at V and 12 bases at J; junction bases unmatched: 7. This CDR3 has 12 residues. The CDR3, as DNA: TGTGCCATCAGCCAAGCCGGGACTAGCCAGTATTTT. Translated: CAISQAGTSQYF.

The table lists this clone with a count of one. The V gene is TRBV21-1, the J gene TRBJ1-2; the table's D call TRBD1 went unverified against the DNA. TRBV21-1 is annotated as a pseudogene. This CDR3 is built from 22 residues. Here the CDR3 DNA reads TGTGCCAGCAGCAAAGGGTCCGCCCGTCCAGGAACAGGGGATGGGTCACCGTATGGCTACACCTTC. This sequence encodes CASSKGSARPGTGDGSPYGYTF.

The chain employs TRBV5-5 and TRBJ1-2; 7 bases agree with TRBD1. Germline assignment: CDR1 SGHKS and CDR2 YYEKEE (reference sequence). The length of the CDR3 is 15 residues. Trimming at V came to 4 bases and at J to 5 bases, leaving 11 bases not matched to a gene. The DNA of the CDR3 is TGTGCCAGCAGCCCCGCCCCCGGGACAGCTTATGGCTACACCTTC. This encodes CASSPAPGTAYGYTF.

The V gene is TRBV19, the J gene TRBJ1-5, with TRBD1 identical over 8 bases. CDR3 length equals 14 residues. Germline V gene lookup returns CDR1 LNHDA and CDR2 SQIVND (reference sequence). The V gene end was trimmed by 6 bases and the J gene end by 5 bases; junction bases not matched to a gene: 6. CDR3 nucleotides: TGTGCCAGTAGCGACCAGACAGGGGATCAGCCCCAGCATTTT. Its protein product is CASSDQTGDQPQHF.

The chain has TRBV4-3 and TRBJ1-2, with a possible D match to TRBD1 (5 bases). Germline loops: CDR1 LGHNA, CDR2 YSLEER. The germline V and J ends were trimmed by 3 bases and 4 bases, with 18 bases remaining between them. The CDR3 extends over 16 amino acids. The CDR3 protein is CASSQVLGGKSYGYTF. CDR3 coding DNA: TGCGCCAGCAGCCAGGTCCTGGGGGGGAAGTCCTATGGCTACACCTTC.

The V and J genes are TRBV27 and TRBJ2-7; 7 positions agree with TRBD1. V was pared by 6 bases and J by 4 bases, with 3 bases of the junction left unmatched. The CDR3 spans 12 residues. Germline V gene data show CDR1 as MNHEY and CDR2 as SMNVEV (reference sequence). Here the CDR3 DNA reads TGTGCCAGCAGAACGACAGGGTACGAGCAGTACTTC. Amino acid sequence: CASRTTGYEQYF.

Here the CDR3 DNA reads TGTGCCAGCAGCCGGGGATCCTATGGCTACACCTTC. This codes for CASSRGSYGYTF. V gene TRBV2 combines with J gene TRBJ1-2; D remains unclear. The CDR3 has 12 residues. The V end lost 6 bases, the J end lost 4 bases, and 9 bases lay between the germline ends. Per germline, CDR1 SNHLY and CDR2 FYNNEI.

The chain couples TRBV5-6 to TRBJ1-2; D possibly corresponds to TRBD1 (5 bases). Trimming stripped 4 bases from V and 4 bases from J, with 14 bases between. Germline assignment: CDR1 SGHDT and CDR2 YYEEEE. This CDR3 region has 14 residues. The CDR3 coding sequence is TGTGCCAGCAGCGCCGGGGGTTCTATCTATGGCTACACCTTC. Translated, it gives CASSAGGSIYGYTF. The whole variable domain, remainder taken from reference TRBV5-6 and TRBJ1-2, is DAGVTQSPTHLIKTRGQQVTLRCSPKSGHDTVSWYQQALGQGPQFIFQYYEEEERQRGNFPDRFSGHQFPNYSSELNVNALLLGDSALYLCASSAGGSIYGYTFGSGTRLTVV.

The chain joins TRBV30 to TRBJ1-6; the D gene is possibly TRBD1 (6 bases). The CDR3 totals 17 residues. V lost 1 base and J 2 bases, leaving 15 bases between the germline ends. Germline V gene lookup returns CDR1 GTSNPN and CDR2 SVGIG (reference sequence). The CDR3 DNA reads TGTGCCTGGAGTGAAGATAGGACAGCGGCCTATAATTCACCCCTCCACTTT. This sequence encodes CAWSEDRTAAYNSPLHF.

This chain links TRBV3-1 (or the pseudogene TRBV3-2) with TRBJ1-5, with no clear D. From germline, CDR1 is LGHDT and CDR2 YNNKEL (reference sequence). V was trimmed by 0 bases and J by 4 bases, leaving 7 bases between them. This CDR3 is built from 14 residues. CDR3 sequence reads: CASSQDQENQPQHF. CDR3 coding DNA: TGTGCCAGCAGCCAAGATCAGGAAAATCAGCCCCAGCATTTT.

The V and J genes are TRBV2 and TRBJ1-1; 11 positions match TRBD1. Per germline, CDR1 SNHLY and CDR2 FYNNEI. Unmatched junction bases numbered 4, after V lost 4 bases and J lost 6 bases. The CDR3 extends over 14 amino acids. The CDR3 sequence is CASSGGTGGSEAFF. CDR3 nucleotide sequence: TGTGCCAGCAGTGGGGGGACAGGGGGTTCTGAAGCTTTCTTT. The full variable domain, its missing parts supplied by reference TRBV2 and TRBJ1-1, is EPEVTQTPSHQVTQMGQEVILRCVPISNHLYFYWYRQILGQKVEFLVSFYNNEISEKSEIFDDQFSVERPDGSNFTLKIRSTKLEDSAMYFCASSGGTGGSEAFFGQGTRLTVV.